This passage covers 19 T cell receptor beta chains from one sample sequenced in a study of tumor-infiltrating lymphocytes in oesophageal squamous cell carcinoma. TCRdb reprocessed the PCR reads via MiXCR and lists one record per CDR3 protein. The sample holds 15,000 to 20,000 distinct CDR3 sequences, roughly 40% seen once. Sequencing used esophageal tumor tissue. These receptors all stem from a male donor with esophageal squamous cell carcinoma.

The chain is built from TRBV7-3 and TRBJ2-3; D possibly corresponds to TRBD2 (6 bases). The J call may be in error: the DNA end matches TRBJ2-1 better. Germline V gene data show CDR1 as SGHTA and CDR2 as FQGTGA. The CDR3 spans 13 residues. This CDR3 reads CASSPHGGTTQFF. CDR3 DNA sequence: TGTGCCAGCAGCCCCCACGGGGGTACGACCCAGTTCTTC.

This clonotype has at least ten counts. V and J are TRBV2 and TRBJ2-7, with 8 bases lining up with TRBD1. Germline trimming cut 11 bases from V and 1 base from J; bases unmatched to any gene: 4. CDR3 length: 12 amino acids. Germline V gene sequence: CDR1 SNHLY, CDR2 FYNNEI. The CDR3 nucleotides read TGTGCCGGGGGACAGGAATCCTACGAGCAGTACTTC. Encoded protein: CAGGQESYEQYF.

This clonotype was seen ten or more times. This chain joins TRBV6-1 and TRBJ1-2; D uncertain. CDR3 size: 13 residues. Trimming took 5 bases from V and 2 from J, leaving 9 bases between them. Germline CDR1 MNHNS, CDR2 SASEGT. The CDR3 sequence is CASSYFGNYGYTF. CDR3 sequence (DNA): TGTGCCAGCAGTTATTTCGGGAACTATGGCTACACCTTC.

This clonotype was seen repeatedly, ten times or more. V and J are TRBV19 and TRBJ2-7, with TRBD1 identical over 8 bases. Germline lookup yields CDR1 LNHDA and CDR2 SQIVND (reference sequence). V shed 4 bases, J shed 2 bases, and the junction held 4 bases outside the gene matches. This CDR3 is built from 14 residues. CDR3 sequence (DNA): TGTGCCAGTAGTACGGGACAGGAGACCTACGAGCAGTACTTC. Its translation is CASSTGQETYEQYF.

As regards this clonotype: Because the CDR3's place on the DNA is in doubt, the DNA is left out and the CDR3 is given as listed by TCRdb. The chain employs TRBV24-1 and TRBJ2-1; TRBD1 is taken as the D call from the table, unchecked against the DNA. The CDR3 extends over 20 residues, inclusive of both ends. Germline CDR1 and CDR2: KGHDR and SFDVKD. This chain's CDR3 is CATSDLSGFYPGELFFGEGF.

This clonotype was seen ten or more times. The DNA for the CDR3 is TGTGCCAGCAGGGCTACAGGGTCCCCGAACAATGAGCAGTTCTTC. Its protein product is CASRATGSPNNEQFF. V gene TRBV2 combines with J gene TRBJ2-1, with D possibly TRBD1 on 6 matching bases. There are 15 residues in the CDR3. In germline, CDR1 is SNHLY, CDR2 FYNNEI. Trimming left V 6 bases short and J 5 bases short, with 17 bases between.

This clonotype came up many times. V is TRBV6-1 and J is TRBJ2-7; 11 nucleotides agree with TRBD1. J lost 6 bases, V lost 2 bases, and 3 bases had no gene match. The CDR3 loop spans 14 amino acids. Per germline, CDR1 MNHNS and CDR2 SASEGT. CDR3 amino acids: CASSEPGQGGEQYF. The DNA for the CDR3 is TGTGCCAGCAGTGAACCGGGACAGGGGGGCGAGCAGTACTTC.

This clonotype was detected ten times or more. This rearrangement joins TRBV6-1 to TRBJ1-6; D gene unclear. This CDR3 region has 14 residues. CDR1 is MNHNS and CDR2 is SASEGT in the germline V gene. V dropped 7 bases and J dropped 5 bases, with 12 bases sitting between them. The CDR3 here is CASNVGLNNSPLHF. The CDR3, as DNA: TGTGCCAGCAACGTAGGACTGAATAATTCACCCCTCCACTTT.

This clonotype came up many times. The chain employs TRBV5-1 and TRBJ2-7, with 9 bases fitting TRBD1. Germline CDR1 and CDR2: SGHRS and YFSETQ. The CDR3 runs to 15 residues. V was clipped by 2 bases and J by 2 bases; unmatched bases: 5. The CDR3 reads CASSFTGGATYEQYF. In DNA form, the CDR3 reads TGCGCCAGCAGCTTTACAGGGGGCGCGACCTACGAGCAGTACTTC.

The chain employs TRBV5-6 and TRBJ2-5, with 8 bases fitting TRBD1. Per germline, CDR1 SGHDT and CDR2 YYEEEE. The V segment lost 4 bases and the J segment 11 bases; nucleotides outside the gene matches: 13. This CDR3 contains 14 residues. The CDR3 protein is CASSLGQGSNEQYF. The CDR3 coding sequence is TGTGCCAGCAGCCTCGGACAGGGTTCCAATGAGCAGTACTTC.

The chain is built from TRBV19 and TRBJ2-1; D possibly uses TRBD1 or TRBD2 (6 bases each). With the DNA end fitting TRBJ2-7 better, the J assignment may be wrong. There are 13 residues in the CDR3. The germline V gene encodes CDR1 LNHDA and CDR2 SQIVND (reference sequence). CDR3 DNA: TGTGCCAGTAGTATCAAGGGGGGTTACGAGCAGTACTTC. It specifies CASSIKGGYEQYF.

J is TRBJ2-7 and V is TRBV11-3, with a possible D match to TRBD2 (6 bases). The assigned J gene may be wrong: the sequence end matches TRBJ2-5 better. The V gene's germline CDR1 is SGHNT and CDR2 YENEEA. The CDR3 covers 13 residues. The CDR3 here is CASSNSAGETQYF. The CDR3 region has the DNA TGTGCCAGCAGTAATTCCGCGGGGGAGACCCAGTACTTC.

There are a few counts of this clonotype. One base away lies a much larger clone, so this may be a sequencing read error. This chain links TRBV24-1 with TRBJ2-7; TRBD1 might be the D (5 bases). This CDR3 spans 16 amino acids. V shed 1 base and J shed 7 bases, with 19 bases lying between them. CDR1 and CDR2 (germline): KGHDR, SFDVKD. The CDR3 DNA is TGTGCCACCAGTGATTTAGACCCAAGGGGATACAATGAGCAGTACTTC. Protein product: CATSDLDPRGYNEQYF.

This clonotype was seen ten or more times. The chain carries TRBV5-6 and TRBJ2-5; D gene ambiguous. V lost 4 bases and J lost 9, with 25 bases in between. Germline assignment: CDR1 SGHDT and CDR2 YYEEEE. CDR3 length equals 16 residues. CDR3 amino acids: CASSPSTGPRSFAQYF. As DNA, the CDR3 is TGTGCCAGCAGCCCCTCGACCGGGCCCCGTTCATTCGCCCAGTACTTC.

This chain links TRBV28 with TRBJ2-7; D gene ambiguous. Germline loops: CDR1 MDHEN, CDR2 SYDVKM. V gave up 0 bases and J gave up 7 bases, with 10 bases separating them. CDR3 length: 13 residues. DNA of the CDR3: TGTGCCAGCAGTTTATGGAGATACAATGAGCAGTACTTC. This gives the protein CASSLWRYNEQYF.

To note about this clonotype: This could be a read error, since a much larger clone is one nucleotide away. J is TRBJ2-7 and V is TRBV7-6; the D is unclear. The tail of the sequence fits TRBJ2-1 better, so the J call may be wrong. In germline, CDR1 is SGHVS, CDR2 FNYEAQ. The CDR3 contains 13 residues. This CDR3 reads CASSFQYSYEQFF. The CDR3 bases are TGTGCCAGCAGCTTTCAGTACTCCTACGAGCAGTTCTTC.

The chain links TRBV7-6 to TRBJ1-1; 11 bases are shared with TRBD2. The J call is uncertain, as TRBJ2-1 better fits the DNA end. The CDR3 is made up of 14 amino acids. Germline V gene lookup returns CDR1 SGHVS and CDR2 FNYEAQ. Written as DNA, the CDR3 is TGTGCCAGCGGTCTAGCGGGAGGTTTTAATGAGCAGTTCTTC. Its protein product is CASGLAGGFNEQFF.

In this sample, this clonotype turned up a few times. The CDR3 is CSASLGGNYGYTF. The CDR3 nucleotides read TGCAGTGCTAGTCTGGGGGGCAACTATGGCTACACCTTC. The chain employs TRBV20-1 and TRBJ1-2, with D possibly matching TRBD1 (6 bases). The ends were cut back, 3 bases at V and 2 bases at J, with 10 bases in the middle. This CDR3 has 13 amino acids. Germline CDR1 DFQATT, CDR2 SNEGSKA (reference sequence).

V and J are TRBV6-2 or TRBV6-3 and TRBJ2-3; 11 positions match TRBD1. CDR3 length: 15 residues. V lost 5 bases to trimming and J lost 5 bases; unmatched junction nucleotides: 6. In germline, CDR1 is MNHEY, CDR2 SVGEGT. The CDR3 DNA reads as TGTGCCAGCAGTGGACAGGGGGCTAAGAGAGATACGCAGTATTTT. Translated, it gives CASSGQGAKRDTQYF.